The 16 T cell receptor beta chains listed next were all sequenced from one sample in a study of shared clonotypes between healthy human individuals. The assay was immunoSEQ multiplex PCR, and TCRdb's table has in-frame clones only and misses some. The data contain approximately 2,000,000 clones, 93% of them seen just once; the ten biggest clones take up under 2%. Terminally differentiated effector memory CD45RA+ cells were left out of the naive CD8 fraction, which was CD45RO-negative and positively selected for CCR7. The sequencing input was naive CD8+ T cells from PBMCs. The receptor set was obtained from a man younger than 35 in good health. Some clones in this sample may be carry-over from other donors' samples.

V and J are TRBV28 and TRBJ2-3, with D tentatively TRBD2 (6 bases). CDR1 MDHEN and CDR2 SYDVKM come from the germline V gene. CDR3 length: 19 amino acids. Between the trimmed V and J ends, which lost 3 bases and 6 bases, there was a span of 28 bases. For the CDR3, the DNA is TGTGCCAGCAGTTTCCCTAAAGCGGGCCAGGGACCGATGGCGGATACGCAGTATTTT. Protein sequence: CASSFPKAGQGPMADTQYF.

The chain has TRBV27 and TRBJ2-5; the match to TRBD2 covers 8 bases. CDR1 and CDR2 from the germline V gene are MNHEY and SMNVEV (reference sequence). Germline trimming cut 0 bases from V and 4 bases from J; bases unmatched to any gene: 10. This CDR3 contains 17 residues. CDR3 sequence: CASSLSLGAGGRETQYF. The DNA for the CDR3 is TGTGCCAGCAGTTTATCTTTAGGGGCGGGAGGAAGAGAGACCCAGTACTTC.

The chain uses TRBV6-1 and TRBJ2-2; TRBD1 or TRBD2 may be the D gene (5 bases each). The CDR3 is made up of 14 amino acids. Trimming stripped 3 bases from V and 7 bases from J, with 12 bases between. Germline loops: CDR1 MNHNS, CDR2 SASEGT. The CDR3 sequence: CASSEQGSGGELFF. The CDR3 DNA is TGTGCCAGCAGTGAGCAGGGAAGCGGCGGGGAGCTGTTTTTT.

In DNA, the CDR3 is TGTGCCAGCAGCTTTCCCACTCGACTAGCGGGGAACACCTACAATGAGCAGTTCTTC. Protein: CASSFPTRLAGNTYNEQFF. This chain links TRBV7-9 with TRBJ2-1, with 11 bases aligning to TRBD2. Germline trimming cut 3 bases from V and 2 bases from J; bases unmatched to any gene: 12. The CDR3 extends over 19 amino acids. Germline V gives CDR1 SEHNR, CDR2 FQNEAQ (reference sequence).

The CDR3 bases are TGTGCCAGCAGTTACTCGATTGGACAGGGGGCCTACGAGCAGTACTTC. It yields the protein CASSYSIGQGAYEQYF. This chain links TRBV6-6 with TRBJ2-7, with 10 bases lining up with TRBD1. J was trimmed by 2 bases and V by 0 bases; bases with no gene match: 4. Germline CDR1 reads MNHNY; CDR2 reads SVGAGI (reference sequence). CDR3 length: 16 residues.

This rearrangement joins TRBV7-6 to TRBJ2-7; D could derive from TRBD1 or TRBD2 (5 bases each). The V gene's germline CDR1 is SGHVS and CDR2 FNYEAQ. Trimming removed 5 bases at V and 2 bases at J, with 16 bases between. This CDR3 comprises 15 residues. The CDR3 sequence is CASSNPRDATYEQYF. CDR3 DNA sequence: TGTGCCAGCAGCAACCCCCGGGACGCCACCTACGAGCAGTACTTC.

The genes are TRBV9 and TRBJ2-7; the D gene is possibly TRBD1 (6 bases). Germline V CDR1 and CDR2: SGDLS, YYNGEE. V was clipped by 4 bases and J by 2 bases, with 13 bases between them. This CDR3 spans 14 amino acids. CDR3 coding DNA: TGTGCCAGCAGCCTCCGGGACATCCCCTACGAGCAGTACTTC. This gives the protein CASSLRDIPYEQYF.

The chain has TRBV4-3 and TRBJ2-1; TRBD2 is a possible D gene (5 bases). This CDR3 has 18 amino acids. Germline loops: CDR1 LGHNA, CDR2 YSLEER. V shed 1 base and J shed 0 bases, with 16 bases lying between them. The CDR3: CASSQGGRRGSSYNEQFF. CDR3 DNA: TGCGCCAGCAGCCAAGGGGGTCGTCGGGGAAGCTCCTACAATGAGCAGTTCTTC.

This chain links TRBV2 with TRBJ2-3, with D possibly matching TRBD2 (6 bases). This CDR3 has 14 residues. Trimming shortened V by 6 bases and J by 4 bases, and 14 bases separated the two germline ends. The germline gives CDR1 SNHLY, CDR2 FYNNEI. DNA for the CDR3: TGTGCCAGCAGCACAACATCGGGGGCAGATACGCAGTATTTT. It yields the protein CASSTTSGADTQYF.

In its sample, this clone was seen a few times. The V and J genes are TRBV4-1 and TRBJ1-1; D is possibly TRBD1 (6 bases). The CDR3 has 13 residues. Looked up from germline, CDR1 is MGHRA and CDR2 is YSYEKL. Trimming removed 7 bases at V and 4 bases at J, with 13 bases between. The CDR3 region is CASTVVGGTEAFF. As DNA, the CDR3 is TGCGCCAGCACCGTAGTAGGGGGCACTGAAGCTTTCTTT.

The chain employs TRBV27 and TRBJ2-7; 14 nucleotides align to TRBD2. Germline trimming cut 6 bases from V and 7 bases from J; bases unmatched to any gene: 14. CDR3 length: 17 amino acids. Germline V gene lookup returns CDR1 MNHEY and CDR2 SMNVEV (reference sequence). The DNA of the CDR3 is TGTGCCAGCAGCTCGCGACTAGCGGGAGGGCATATGGGGGAGCAGTACTTC. Translating it yields CASSSRLAGGHMGEQYF.

The chain couples TRBV11-1 to TRBJ2-3, with TRBD1 as a possible D gene (6 bases). Germline V gene sequence: CDR1 SGHAT, CDR2 FQDESV (reference sequence). Trimming left V 5 bases short and J 2 bases short, with 17 bases between. CDR3 length: 16 amino acids. CDR3 amino acids: CASSPSGTSDTDTQYF. Written as DNA, the CDR3 is TGTGCCAGCAGCCCTTCCGGGACAAGCGACACAGATACGCAGTATTTT.

The rearrangement links TRBV19 to TRBJ1-5, with D unresolved. Trimming shortened V by 6 bases and J by 4 bases, and 16 bases separated the two germline ends. Per the germline V gene, CDR1 is LNHDA and CDR2 is SQIVND (reference sequence). The CDR3 has 15 residues. The CDR3 DNA sequence: TGTGCCAGTAGCGAGGAAGGACGGGGTAATCAGCCCCAGCATTTT. It specifies CASSEEGRGNQPQHF.

The genes are TRBV27 and TRBJ2-2, with D possibly TRBD2 on 6 matching bases. Germline V gene lookup returns CDR1 MNHEY and CDR2 SMNVEV (reference sequence). V was shortened by 2 bases and J by 4 bases, with 17 bases between the two germline ends. The CDR3 sequence is 17 residues long. CDR3 in DNA: TGTGCCAGCAGTTTAGTAGAGGTTGCGGGACCCACCGGGGAGCTGTTTTTT. It codes for CASSLVEVAGPTGELFF.

The rearrangement links TRBV6-5 to TRBJ2-7; D might be TRBD1 (5 bases). Trimming stripped 2 bases from V and 0 bases from J, with 11 bases between. From germline, CDR1 is MNHEY and CDR2 SVGAGI. The CDR3 length is 15 residues. CDR3 DNA: TGTGCCAGCAGTTACCTAGGGGATAGCTCCTACGAGCAGTACTTC. Translating gives CASSYLGDSSYEQYF.

The rearrangement uses TRBV19 and TRBJ1-3, with 7 bases fitting TRBD1. The CDR3 loop spans 12 amino acids. The germline V gene encodes CDR1 LNHDA and CDR2 SQIVND (reference sequence). With V trimmed by 9 bases and J by 2 bases, 1 base remained unmatched. This CDR3 is CARGTAGNTIYF. DNA for the CDR3: TGTGCCAGGGGGACAGCTGGAAACACCATATATTTT.